This TCR beta chain was obtained from a study of blood T cell repertoires in COVID-19 (dated by TCRdb to 2020 to 2021). Regarding the study in general: The collaborator samples originated in the United States, Italy and Spain and spanned the acute and convalescent phases of COVID-19. Subjects who had been exposed to COVID-19, were actively infected with it, or had recovered from it provided the deeply sampled blood TCRbeta repertoires that made up the dataset. The samples were drawn from the first 160 participants of the ongoing ImmuneRACE study and from 950 to 1,500 subjects provided by 6 global collaborators. The prospective study material was composed of cDNA or gDNA derived from T cells, B-cell-depleted T cells, or PBMCs. The sample metadata nearly always contained a de-identified subject ID, COVID-19 status, age in years and sex. A freely available public database, intended as a resource for researchers studying the immune response to SARS-CoV-2, is where the repertoires were released. Where available, HLA class I and class II types were obtained from metadata supplied by the sample provider rather than from assay-based typing.

Overall study results and their limits: How much clinical and demographic metadata was included differed by source and by participant, and the metadata was provided uncurated.

In Seattle, one collaborating source enrolled patients while the infection was active and tracked those patients longitudinally over the course of disease. Whole blood was collected in K2EDTA tubes by collaborating institutions according to the institutions' own protocols. For TCRbeta analysis, collaborators shipped samples as frozen whole blood, isolated PBMCs, or DNA extracted from either of those sample types. Note on this clone: The clone's antigen remains unknown. Nothing much larger sits one base from this clone, and base qualities are not available.

TCRbeta CDR3 regions were amplified from genomic DNA using the immunoSEQ Assay, a bias-controlled multiplex PCR. The paper's processing steps were these. Nucleated cell counts per sample were estimated from amplification of reference gene primers within the assay. To quantify the absolute abundance of each unique TCRbeta CDR3 rearrangement, sequence reads were collapsed and filtered. For each sample, productive Simpson clonality was calculated as the square root of Simpson's diversity index over productive rearrangements. Drawn from immuneACCESS, this table holds only the in-frame rearrangements with V and J called that TCRdb kept. Clones are partly lost; checked studies trace under half to an unresolved V gene and leave the rest unexplained. The V and J calls and clone size are taken from that table; D and trimming were inferred from the DNA. The sample table shows 150,000 to 250,000 clones, and roughly 94% are seen once. The biggest ten clones account for 0.76% of the sample.

From the cysteine through the phenylalanine, the CDR3 covers 15 amino acids. The retained sequence is limited to the CDR3, 45 bases, with the frame set at the first base. For CDR1 and CDR2, the germline V gene (reference sequence) lists SEHNR and FQNEAQ. V was cut back by 3 bases and J by 2 bases, leaving a gap of 13 bases between them. The sample was peripheral blood. The receptor chain draws on TRBV7-9 and TRBJ1-2; 6 matching bases give a weak D call of TRBD1. This clonotype originated in a man aged 30 to 45 with COVID-19, enrolled during active disease. The DNA sequence reads TGTGCCAGCAGCTTCAGCGGGGGGGCGAACTATGGCTACACCTTC. It encodes CASSFSGGANYGYTF.